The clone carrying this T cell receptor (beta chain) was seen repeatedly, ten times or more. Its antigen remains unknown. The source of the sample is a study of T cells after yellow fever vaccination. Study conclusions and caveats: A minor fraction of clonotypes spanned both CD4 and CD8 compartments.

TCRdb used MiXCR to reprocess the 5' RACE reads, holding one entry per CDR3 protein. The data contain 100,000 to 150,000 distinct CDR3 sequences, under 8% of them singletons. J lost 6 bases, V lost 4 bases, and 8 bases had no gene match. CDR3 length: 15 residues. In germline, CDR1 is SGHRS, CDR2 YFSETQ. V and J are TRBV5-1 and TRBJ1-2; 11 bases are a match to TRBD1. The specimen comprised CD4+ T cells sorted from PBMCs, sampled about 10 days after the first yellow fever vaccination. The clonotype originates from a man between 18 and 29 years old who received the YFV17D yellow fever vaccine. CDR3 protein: CASSRRTGGYDGYTF. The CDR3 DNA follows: TGCGCCAGCAGCAGACGGACAGGGGGCTATGATGGCTACACCTTC.